This T cell receptor beta chain is from a study of a mutant IDH1 vaccine in newly diagnosed glioma. Overall study: Vaccines were first given 4-6 weeks after radiotherapy alone, or with temozolomide cycles. Standard pretreatment was either radiotherapy, temozolomide, or, for most, radiochemotherapy with temozolomide.

Worth noting for this clone: Its matching antigen is unknown.

Findings of the study overall: Induction of immune responses by the vaccine occurred in just under 95% of patients.

Assay used: immunoSEQ multiplex PCR; TCRdb lists only in-frame clones, some missing. The sample contains tens of thousands of clones, roughly 84% of which appear only once. The CDR3 loop spans 14 amino acids. CDR1 and CDR2 (germline): MNHNY, SVGAGI (reference sequence). Trimming removed 0 bases from V and 2 bases from J, with 8 bases in between. Regarding time point: week 23, last vaccination. What each vaccine dose contained was 300 ug of mutant IDH1 20-mer peptide, accompanied by topical imiquimod. This chain links TRBV6-6 with TRBJ2-7, with D possibly being TRBD1 (6 bases). The sample was PBMCs, taken from a glioma patient whose treatment included an IDH1 peptide vaccine. This receptor was identified in a man between 18 and 29 years old with glioma. CDR3 residues: CASSYSTGPYEQYF. DNA of the CDR3: TGTGCCAGCAGTTACTCGACAGGTCCCTACGAGCAGTACTTC.